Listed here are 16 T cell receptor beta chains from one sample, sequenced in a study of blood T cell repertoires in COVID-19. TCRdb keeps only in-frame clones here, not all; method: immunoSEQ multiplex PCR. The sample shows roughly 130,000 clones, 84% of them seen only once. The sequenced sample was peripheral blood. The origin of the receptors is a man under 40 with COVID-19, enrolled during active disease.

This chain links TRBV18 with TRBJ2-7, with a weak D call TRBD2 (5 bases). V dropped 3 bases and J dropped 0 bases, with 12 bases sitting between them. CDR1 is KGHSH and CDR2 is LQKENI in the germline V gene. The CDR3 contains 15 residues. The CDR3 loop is CASSPGRGFSYEQYF. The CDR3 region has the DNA TGTGCCAGCTCACCGGGCCGGGGTTTCTCCTACGAGCAGTACTTC.

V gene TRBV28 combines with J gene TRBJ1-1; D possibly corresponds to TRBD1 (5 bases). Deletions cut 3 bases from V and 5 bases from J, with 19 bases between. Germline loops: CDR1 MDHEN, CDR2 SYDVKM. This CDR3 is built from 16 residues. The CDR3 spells CASSFPSLVKGTEAFF. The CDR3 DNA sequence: TGTGCCAGCAGTTTCCCCTCTTTGGTCAAGGGGACTGAAGCTTTCTTT.

The CDR3 nucleotides read TGTGCCAGCACCGGAGGAGGCATTCAGTACTTC. This sequence encodes CASTGGGIQYF. The chain has TRBV6-5 and TRBJ2-4; a weak D match, TRBD2 (5 bases). The germline V gene has CDR1 MNHEY and CDR2 SVGAGI. CDR3 length equals 11 residues. Deletions cut 7 bases from V and 9 bases from J, with 10 bases between.

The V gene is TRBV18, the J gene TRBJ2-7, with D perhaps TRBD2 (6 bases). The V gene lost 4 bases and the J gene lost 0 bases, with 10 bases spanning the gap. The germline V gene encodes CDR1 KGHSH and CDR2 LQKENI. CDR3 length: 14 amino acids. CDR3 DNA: TGTGCCAGCTCACTCGGGGGTAGCTCCTACGAGCAGTACTTC. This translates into CASSLGGSSYEQYF.

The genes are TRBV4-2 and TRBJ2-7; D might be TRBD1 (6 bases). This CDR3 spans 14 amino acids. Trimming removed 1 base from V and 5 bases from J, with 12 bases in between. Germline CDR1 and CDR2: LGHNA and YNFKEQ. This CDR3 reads CASSQGTRGDEQYF. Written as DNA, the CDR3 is TGTGCCAGCAGCCAAGGCACCAGGGGAGACGAGCAGTACTTC.

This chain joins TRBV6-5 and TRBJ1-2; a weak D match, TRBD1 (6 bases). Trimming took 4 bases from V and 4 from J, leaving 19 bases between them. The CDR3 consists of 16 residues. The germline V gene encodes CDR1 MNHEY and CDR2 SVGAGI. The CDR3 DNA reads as TGTGCCAGCAGTTTATCTGGGGGCGCCGGGTCCTATGGCTACACCTTC. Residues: CASSLSGGAGSYGYTF.

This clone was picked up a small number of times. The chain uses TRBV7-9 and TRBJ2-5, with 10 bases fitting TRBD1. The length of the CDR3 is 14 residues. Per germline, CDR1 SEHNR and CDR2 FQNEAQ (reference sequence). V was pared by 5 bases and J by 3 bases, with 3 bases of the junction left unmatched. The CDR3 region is CASSLGQGKETQYF. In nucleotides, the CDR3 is TGTGCCAGCAGCCTGGGACAGGGGAAAGAGACCCAGTACTTC. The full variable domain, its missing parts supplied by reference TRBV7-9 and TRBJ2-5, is DTGVSQNPRHKITKRGQNVTFRCDPISEHNRLYWYRQTLGQGPEFLTYFQNEAQLEKSRLLSDRFSAERPKGSFSTLEIQRTEQGDSAMYLCASSLGQGKETQYFGPGTRLLVL.

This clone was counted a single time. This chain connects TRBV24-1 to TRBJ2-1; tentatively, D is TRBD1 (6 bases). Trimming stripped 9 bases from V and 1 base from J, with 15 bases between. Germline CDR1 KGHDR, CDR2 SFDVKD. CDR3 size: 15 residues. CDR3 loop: CATSDRGGSYNEQFF. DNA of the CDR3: TGTGCCACCTCCGATCGAGGGGGTTCCTACAATGAGCAGTTCTTC.

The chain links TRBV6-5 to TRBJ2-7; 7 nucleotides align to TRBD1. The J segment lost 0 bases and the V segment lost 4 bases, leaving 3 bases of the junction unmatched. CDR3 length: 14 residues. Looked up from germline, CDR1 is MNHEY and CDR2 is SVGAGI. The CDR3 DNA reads TGTGCCAGCAGTTTGACAGGGAGCTCCTACGAGCAGTACTTC. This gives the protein CASSLTGSSYEQYF.

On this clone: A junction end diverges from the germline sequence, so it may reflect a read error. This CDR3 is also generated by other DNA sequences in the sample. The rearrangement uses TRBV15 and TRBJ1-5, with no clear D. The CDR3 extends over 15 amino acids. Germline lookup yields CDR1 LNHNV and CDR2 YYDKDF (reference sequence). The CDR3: CATSRAGNSNQPQHF. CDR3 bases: TGTGCCACCAGTAGAGCAGGTAATAGCAATCAGCCCCAGCATTTT.

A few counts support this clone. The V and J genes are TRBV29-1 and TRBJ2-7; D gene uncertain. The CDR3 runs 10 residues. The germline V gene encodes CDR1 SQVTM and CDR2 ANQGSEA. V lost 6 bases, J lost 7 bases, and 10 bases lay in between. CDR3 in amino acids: CSVQVGEQYF. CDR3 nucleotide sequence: TGCAGCGTCCAGGTTGGGGAGCAGTACTTC.

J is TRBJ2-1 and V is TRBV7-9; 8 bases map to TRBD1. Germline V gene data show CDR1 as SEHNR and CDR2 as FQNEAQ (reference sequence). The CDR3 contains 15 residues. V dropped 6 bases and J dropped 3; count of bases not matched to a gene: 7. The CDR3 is CASSNRDRSYNEQFF. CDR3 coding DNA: TGTGCCAGCAGTAACCGGGACAGGAGCTACAATGAGCAGTTCTTC.

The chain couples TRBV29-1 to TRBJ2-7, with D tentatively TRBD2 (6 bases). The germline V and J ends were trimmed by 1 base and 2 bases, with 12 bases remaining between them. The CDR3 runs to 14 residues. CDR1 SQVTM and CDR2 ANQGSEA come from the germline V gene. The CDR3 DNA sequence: TGCAGCGTTGAAGGTAGCGGAGACACCTACGAGCAGTACTTC. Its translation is CSVEGSGDTYEQYF.

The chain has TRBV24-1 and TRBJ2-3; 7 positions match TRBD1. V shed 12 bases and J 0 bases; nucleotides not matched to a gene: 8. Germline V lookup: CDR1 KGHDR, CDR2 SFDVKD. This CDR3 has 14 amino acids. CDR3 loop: CASSGTASTDTQYF. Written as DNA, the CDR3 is TGTGCCTCCTCGGGGACAGCTAGCACAGATACGCAGTATTTT.

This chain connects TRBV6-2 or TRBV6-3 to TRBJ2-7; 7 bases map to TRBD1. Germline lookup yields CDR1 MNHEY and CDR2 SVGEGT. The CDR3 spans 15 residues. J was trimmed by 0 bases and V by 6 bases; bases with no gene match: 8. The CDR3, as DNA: TGTGCCAGCAGCAAACCGAGACAGGGCTCCTACGAGCAGTACTTC. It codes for CASSKPRQGSYEQYF.

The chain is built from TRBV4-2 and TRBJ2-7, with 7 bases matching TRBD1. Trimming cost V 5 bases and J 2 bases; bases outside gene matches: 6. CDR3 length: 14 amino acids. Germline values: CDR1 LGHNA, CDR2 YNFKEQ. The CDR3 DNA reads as TGTGCCAGCAGCTCACCGACAGGGCCCTACGAGCAGTACTTC. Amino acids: CASSSPTGPYEQYF.